The clone carrying this T cell receptor beta chain turned up a few times. This sample was included in a study of blood T cell repertoires in COVID-19. At the level of the study: Donors in the United States, Italy and Spain gave samples during acute or convalescent COVID-19. Nucleic acid was either cDNA or gDNA, and it came from T cells, B-cell-depleted T cells, or PBMCs.

V was clipped by 5 bases and J by 6 bases, with 14 bases between them. CDR1 is SEHNR and CDR2 is FQNEAQ in the germline V gene (reference sequence). The CDR3 totals 13 residues. Authors' processing steps: Amplification of reference gene primers provided the estimated nucleated cell counts. Some clones are missing from TCRdb's copy, which holds only in-frame ones; the method was immunoSEQ multiplex PCR. The V and J calls and clone size come from that table; D and trimming were worked out from the DNA. The repertoire holds 55,000 to 65,000 clones, with around 88% as singletons. The chain employs TRBV7-9 and TRBJ2-7, with a possible D match to TRBD2 (6 bases). The sample taken for sequencing was peripheral blood. The receptor was isolated from a man in his sixties with acute or convalescent COVID-19. CDR3 nucleotide sequence: TGTGCCAGCAGCGAGACTAGTTCGATCGAGCAGTACTTC. The encoded protein is CASSETSSIEQYF. Full variable domain (outside the CDR3, taken from reference TRBV7-9 and TRBJ2-7): DTGVSQNPRHKITKRGQNVTFRCDPISEHNRLYWYRQTLGQGPEFLTYFQNEAQLEKSRLLSDRFSAERPKGSFSTLEIQRTEQGDSAMYLCASSETSSIEQYFGPGTRLTVT.